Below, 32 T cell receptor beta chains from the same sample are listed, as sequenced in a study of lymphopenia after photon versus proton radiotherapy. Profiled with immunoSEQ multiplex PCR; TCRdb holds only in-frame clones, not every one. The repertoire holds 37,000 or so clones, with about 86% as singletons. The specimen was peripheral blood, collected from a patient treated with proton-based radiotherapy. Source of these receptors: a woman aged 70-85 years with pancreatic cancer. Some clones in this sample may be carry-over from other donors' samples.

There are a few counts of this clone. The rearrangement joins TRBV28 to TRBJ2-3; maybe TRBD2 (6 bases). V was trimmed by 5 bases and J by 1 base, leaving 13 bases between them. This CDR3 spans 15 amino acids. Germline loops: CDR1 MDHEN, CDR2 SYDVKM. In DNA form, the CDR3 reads TGTGCCAGCAGTCCGGGGGATCTGGGCACAGATACGCAGTATTTT. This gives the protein CASSPGDLGTDTQYF.

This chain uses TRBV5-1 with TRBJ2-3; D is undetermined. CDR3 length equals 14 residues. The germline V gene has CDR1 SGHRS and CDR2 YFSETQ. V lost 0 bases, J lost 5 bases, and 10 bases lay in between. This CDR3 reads CASSLGEFGDTQYF. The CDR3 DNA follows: TGCGCCAGCAGCTTGGGTGAGTTCGGAGATACGCAGTATTTT. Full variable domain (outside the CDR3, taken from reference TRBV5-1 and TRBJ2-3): KAGVTQTPRYLIKTRGQQVTLSCSPISGHRSVSWYQQTPGQGLQFLFEYFSETQRNKGNFPGRFSGRQFSNSRSEMNVSTLELGDSALYLCASSLGEFGDTQYFGPGTRLTVL.

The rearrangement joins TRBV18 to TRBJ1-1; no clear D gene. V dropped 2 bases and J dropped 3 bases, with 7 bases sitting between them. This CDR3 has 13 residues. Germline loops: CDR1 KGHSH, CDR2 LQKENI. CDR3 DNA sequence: TGTGCCAGCTCACCATATGGCGACACTGAAGCTTTCTTT. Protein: CASSPYGDTEAFF. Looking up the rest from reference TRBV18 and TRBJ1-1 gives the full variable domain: NAGVMQNPRHLVRRRGQEARLRCSPMKGHSHVYWYRQLPEEGLKFMVYLQKENIIDESGMPKERFSAEFPKEGPSILRIQQVVRGDSAAYFCASSPYGDTEAFFGQGTRLTVV.

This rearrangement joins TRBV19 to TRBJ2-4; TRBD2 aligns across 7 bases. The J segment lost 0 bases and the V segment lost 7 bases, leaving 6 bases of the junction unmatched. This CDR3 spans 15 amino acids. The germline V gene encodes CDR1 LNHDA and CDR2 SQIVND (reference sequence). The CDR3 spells CASTNGRLAKNIQYF. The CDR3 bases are TGTGCCAGTACCAACGGGAGGTTAGCCAAAAACATTCAGTACTTC.

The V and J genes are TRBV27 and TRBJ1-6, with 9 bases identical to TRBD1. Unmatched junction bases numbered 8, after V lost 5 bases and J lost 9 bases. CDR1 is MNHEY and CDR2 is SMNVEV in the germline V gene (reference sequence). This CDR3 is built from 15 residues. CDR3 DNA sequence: TGTGCCAGCAGTCCGACGACAGGGGGGCTTTCACCCCTCCACTTT. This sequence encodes CASSPTTGGLSPLHF.

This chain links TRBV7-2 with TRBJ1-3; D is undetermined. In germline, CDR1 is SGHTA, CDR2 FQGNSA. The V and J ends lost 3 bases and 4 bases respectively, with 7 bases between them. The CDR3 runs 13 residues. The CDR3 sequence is CASSLSRGNTIYF. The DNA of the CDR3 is TGTGCCAGCAGCTTGAGCCGCGGAAACACCATATATTTT.

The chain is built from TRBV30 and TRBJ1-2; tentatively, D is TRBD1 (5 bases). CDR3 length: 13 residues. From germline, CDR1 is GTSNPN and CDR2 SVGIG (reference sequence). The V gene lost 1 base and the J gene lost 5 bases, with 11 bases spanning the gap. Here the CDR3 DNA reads TGTGCCTGGAGTGGGCAGGGAGGGTATGGCTACACCTTC. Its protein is CAWSGQGGYGYTF.

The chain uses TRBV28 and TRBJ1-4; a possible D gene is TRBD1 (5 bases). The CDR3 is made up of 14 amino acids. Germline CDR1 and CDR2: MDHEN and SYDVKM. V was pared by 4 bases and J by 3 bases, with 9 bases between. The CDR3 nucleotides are TGTGCCAGCAGTTATCCAGGGCCTAATGAAAAACTGTTTTTT. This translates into CASSYPGPNEKLFF. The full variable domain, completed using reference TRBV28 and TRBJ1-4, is DVKVTQSSRYLVKRTGEKVFLECVQDMDHENMFWYRQDPGLGLRLIYFSYDVKMKEKGDIPEGYSVSREKKERFSLILESASTNQTSMYLCASSYPGPNEKLFFGSGTQLSVL.

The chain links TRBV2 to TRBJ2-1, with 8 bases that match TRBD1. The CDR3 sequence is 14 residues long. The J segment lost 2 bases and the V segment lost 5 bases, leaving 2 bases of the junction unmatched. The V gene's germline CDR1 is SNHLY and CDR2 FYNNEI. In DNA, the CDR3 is TGTGCCAGCAGTCTACAGGGGGCCTACAATGAGCAGTTCTTC. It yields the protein CASSLQGAYNEQFF.

For the CDR3, the DNA is TGTGCCTGGACTGGGGATAATTCACCCCTCCACTTT. It codes for CAWTGDNSPLHF. The V call is TRBV30, the J call TRBJ1-6; D call uncertain. Germline CDR1 GTSNPN, CDR2 SVGIG (reference sequence). The CDR3 is 12 residues long. Trimming stripped 4 bases from V and 5 bases from J, with 6 bases between. The variable domain in full, with the rest retrieved from reference TRBV30 and TRBJ1-6, is SQTIHQWPATLVQPVGSPLSLECTVEGTSNPNLYWYRQAAGRGLQLLFYSVGIGQISSEVPQNLSASRPQDRQFILSSKKLLLSDSGFYLCAWTGDNSPLHFGNGTRLTVT.

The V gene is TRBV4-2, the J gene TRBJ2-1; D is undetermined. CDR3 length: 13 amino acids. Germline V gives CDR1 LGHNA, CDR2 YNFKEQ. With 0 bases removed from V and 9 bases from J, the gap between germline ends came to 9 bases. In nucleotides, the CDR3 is TGTGCCAGCAGCCAAGATAAGGTGGGTGAGCAGTTCTTC. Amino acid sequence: CASSQDKVGEQFF.

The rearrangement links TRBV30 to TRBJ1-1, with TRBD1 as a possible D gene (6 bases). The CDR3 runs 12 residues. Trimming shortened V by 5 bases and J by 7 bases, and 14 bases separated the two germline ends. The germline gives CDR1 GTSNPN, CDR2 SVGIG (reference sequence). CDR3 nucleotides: TGTGCCTGGGTTACAGGGTGGGGTGAAGCTTTCTTT. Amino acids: CAWVTGWGEAFF.

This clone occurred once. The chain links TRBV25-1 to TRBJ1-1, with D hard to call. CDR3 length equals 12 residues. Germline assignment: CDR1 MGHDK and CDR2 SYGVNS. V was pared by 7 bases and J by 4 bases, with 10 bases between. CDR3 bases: TGTGCCAGCAAAAACCCTGCCACTGAAGCTTTCTTT. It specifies CASKNPATEAFF.

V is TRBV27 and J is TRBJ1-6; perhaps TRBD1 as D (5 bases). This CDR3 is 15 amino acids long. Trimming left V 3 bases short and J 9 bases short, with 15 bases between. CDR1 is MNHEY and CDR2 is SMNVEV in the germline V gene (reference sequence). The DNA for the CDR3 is TGTGCCAGCAGTTTGGGGGGGGATATAGGTTCACCCCTCCACTTT. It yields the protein CASSLGGDIGSPLHF.

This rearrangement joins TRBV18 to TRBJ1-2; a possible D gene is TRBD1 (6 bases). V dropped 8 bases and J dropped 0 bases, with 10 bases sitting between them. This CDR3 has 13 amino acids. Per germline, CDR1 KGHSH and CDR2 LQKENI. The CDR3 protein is CASQDSANYGYTF. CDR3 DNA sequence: TGTGCCAGCCAGGACAGCGCTAACTATGGCTACACCTTC.

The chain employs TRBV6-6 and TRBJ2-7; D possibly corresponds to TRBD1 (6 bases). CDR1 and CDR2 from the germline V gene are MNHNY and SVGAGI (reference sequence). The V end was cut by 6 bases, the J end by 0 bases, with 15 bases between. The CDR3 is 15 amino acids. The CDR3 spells CASSPGTRSSYEQYF. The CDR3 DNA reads TGTGCCAGCAGCCCCGGGACACGGTCCTCCTACGAGCAGTACTTC.

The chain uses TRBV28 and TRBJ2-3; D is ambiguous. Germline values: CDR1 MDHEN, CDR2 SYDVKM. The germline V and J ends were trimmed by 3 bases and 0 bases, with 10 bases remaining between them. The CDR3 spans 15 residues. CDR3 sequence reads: CASSFGDYSTDTQYF. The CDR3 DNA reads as TGTGCCAGCAGTTTTGGGGATTATAGCACAGATACGCAGTATTTT. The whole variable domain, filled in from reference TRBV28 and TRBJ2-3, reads DVKVTQSSRYLVKRTGEKVFLECVQDMDHENMFWYRQDPGLGLRLIYFSYDVKMKEKGDIPEGYSVSREKKERFSLILESASTNQTSMYLCASSFGDYSTDTQYFGPGTRLTVL.

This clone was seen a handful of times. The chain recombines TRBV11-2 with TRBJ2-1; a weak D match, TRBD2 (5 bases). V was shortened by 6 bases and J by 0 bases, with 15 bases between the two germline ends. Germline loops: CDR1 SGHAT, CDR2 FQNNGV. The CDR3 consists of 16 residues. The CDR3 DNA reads TGTGCCAGCAGGACACAGCGAGGGAGCTCCTACAATGAGCAGTTCTTC. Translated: CASRTQRGSSYNEQFF.

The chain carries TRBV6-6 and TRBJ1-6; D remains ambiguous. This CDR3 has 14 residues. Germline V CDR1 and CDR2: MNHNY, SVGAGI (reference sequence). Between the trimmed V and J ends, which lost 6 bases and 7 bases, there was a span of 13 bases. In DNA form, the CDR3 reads TGTGCCAGCAGAAGGGCCGCGGGGAATTCACCCCTCCACTTT. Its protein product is CASRRAAGNSPLHF.

CDR3 coding DNA: TGCGCCAGCAGCTTGTACCCAGGAGCGGCGGAGACCCAGTACTTC. Protein product: CASSLYPGAAETQYF. The gene calls are TRBV5-1 and TRBJ2-5; D possibly corresponds to TRBD2 (5 bases). The V end was cut by 1 base, the J end by 5 bases, with 15 bases between. CDR1 is SGHRS and CDR2 is YFSETQ in the germline V gene. CDR3 size: 15 residues.

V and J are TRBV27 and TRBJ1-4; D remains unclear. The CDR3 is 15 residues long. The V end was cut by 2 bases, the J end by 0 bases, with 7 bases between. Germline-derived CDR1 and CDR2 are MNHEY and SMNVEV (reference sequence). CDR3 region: CASSLTEATNEKLFF. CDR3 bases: TGTGCCAGCAGTTTAACGGAGGCAACTAATGAAAAACTGTTTTTT.

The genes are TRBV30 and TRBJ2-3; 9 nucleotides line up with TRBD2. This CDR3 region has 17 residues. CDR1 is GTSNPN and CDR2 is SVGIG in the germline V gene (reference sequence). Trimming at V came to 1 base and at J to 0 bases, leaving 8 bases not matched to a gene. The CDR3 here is CAWSGYGGRASTDTQYF. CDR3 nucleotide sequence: TGTGCCTGGAGTGGGTATGGCGGGAGGGCTAGCACAGATACGCAGTATTTT.

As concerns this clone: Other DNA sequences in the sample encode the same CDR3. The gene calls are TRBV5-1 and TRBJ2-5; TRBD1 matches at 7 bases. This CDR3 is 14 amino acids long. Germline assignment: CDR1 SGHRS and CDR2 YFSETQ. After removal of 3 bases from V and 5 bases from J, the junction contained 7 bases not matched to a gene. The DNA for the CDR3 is TGCGCCAGCAGCTCCGACAGGGTCGGGGAGACCCAGTACTTC. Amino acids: CASSSDRVGETQYF. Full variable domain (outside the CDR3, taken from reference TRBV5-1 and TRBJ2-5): KAGVTQTPRYLIKTRGQQVTLSCSPISGHRSVSWYQQTPGQGLQFLFEYFSETQRNKGNFPGRFSGRQFSNSRSEMNVSTLELGDSALYLCASSSDRVGETQYFGPGTRLLVL.

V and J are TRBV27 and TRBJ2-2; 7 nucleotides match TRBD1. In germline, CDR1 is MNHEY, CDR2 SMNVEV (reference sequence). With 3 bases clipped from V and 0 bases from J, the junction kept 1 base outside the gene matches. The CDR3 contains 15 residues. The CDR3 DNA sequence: TGTGCCAGCAGTTTGACAGGGCCGAACACCGGGGAGCTGTTTTTT. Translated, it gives CASSLTGPNTGELFF.

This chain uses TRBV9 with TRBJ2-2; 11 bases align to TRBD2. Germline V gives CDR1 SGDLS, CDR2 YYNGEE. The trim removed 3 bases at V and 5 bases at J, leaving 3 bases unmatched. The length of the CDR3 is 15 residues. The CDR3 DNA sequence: TGTGCCAGCAGCGGGGGACTAGCGGTGACCGGGGAGCTGTTTTTT. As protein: CASSGGLAVTGELFF. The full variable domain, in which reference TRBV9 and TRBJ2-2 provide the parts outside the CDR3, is DSGVTQTPKHLITATGQRVTLRCSPRSGDLSVYWYQQSLDQGLQFLIQYYNGEERAKGNILERFSAQQFPDLHSELNLSSLELGDSALYFCASSGGLAVTGELFFGEGSRLTVL.

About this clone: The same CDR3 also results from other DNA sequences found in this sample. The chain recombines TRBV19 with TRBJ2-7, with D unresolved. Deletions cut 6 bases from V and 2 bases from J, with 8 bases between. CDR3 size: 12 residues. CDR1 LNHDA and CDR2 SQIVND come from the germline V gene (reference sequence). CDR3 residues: CASSPGPYEQYF. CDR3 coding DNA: TGTGCCAGTAGCCCGGGTCCCTACGAGCAGTACTTC.

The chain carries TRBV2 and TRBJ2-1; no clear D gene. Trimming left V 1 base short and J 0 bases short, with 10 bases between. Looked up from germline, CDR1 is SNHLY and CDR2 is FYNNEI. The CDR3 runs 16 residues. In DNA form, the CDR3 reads TGTGCCAGCAGTGAAGGGGTAGGGTTCTCCTACAATGAGCAGTTCTTC. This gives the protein CASSEGVGFSYNEQFF.

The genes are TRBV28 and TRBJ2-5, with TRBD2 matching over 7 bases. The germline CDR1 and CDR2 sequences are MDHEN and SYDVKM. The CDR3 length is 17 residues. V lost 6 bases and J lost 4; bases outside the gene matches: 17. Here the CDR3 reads CASSPVGGRSAGETQYF. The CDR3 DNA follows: TGTGCCAGCAGCCCTGTAGGCGGGAGATCGGCCGGAGAGACCCAGTACTTC.

The CDR3 here is CASSQGTGYGYTF. The CDR3 nucleotides read TGTGCCAGCAGTCAGGGGACAGGCTATGGCTACACCTTC. This sequence joins TRBV28 and TRBJ1-2, with 8 bases identical to TRBD1. CDR1 is MDHEN, CDR2 SYDVKM, per germline. The CDR3 spans 13 residues. Trimming at V came to 5 bases and at J to 4 bases, leaving 3 bases not matched to a gene.

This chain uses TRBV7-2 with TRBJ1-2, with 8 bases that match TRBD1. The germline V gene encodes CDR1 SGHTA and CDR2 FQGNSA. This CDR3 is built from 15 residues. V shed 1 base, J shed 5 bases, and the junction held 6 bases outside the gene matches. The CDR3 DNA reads TGTGCCAGCAGCTTAGGGACAGGGATGGGGTATGGCTACACCTTC. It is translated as CASSLGTGMGYGYTF.

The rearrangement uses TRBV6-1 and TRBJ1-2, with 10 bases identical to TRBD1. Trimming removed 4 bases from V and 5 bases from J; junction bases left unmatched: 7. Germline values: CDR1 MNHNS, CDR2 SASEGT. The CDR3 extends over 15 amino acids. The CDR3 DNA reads TGTGCCAGCAGTGTAGACAGGGGGCTTGGATATGGCTACACCTTC. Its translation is CASSVDRGLGYGYTF.

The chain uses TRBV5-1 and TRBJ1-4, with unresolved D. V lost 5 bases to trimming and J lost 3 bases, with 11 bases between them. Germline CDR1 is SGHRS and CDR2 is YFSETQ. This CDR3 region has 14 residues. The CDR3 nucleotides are TGCGCCAGCAGTACCTTGGGCGCTAATGAAAAACTGTTTTTT. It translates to CASSTLGANEKLFF.